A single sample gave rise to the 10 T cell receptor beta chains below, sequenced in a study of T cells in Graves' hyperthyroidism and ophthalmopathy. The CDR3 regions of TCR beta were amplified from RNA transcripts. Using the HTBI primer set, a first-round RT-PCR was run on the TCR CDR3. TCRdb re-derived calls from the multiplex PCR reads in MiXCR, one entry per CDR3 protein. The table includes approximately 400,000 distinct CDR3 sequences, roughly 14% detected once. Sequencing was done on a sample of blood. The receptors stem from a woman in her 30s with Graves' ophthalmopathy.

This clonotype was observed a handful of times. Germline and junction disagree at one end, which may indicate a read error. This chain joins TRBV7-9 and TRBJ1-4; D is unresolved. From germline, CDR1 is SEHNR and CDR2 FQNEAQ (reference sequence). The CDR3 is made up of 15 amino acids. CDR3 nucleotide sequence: TGTGCCAGCAGCTTGAATACAAGCCCTAGTGAAAAACGGTTTTTT. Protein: CASSLNTSPSEKRFF.

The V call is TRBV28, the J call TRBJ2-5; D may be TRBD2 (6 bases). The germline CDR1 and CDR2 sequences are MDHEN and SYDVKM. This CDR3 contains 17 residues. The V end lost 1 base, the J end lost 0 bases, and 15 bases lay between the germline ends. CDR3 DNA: TGTGCCAGCAGTTTATTTCGGGGACTCGGATACCAAGAGACCCAGTACTTC. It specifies CASSLFRGLGYQETQYF.

DNA of the CDR3: TGCAGTGCTGCGGAGCCCCAGCGCACAGATACGCAGTATTTT. This translates into CSAAEPQRTDTQYF. The chain links TRBV20-1 to TRBJ2-3; D uncertain. V shed 5 bases and J shed 1 base, with 13 bases lying between them. The CDR3 spans 14 residues. Per germline, CDR1 DFQATT and CDR2 SNEGSKA (reference sequence).

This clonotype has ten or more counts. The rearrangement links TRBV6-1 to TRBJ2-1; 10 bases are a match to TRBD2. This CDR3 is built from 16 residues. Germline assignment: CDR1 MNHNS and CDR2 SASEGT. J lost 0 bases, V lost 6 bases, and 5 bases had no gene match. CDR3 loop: CASRISGGSSYNEQFF. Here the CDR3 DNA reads TGTGCCAGCAGAATTAGCGGGGGGAGCTCCTACAATGAGCAGTTCTTC.

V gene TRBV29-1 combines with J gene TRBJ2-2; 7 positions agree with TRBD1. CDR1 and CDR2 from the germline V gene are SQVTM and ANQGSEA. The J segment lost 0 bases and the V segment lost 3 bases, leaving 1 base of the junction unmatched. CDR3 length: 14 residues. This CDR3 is CSVDGTANTGELFF. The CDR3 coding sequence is TGCAGCGTTGACGGGACAGCGAACACCGGGGAGCTGTTTTTT.

The CDR3 sequence: CASSPMMSTPGWGEQYF. In DNA form, the CDR3 reads TGTGCCAGCTCACCAATGATGTCGACTCCGGGGTGGGGGGAGCAGTACTTC. The J gene is TRBJ2-7, the V gene TRBV18; D assignment may be TRBD1 or TRBD2 (5 bases each). Between the trimmed V and J ends, which lost 2 bases and 7 bases, there was a span of 24 bases. Germline V gene lookup returns CDR1 KGHSH and CDR2 LQKENI. The CDR3 length is 17 residues. The full variable domain, completed using reference TRBV18 and TRBJ2-7, is NAGVMQNPRHLVRRRGQEARLRCSPMKGHSHVYWYRQLPEEGLKFMVYLQKENIIDESGMPKERFSAEFPKEGPSILRIQQVVRGDSAAYFCASSPMMSTPGWGEQYFGPGTRLTVT.

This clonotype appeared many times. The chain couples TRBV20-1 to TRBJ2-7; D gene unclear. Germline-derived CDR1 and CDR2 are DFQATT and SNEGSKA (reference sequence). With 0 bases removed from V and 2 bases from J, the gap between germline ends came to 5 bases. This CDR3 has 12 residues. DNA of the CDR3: TGCAGTGCTAGAGATGTCACCTACGAGCAGTACTTC. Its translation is CSARDVTYEQYF.

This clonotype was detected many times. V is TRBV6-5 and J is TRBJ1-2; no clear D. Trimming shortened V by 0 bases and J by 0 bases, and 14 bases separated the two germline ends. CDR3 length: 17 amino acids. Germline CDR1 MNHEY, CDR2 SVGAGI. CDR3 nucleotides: TGTGCCAGCAGTTACTCGGTCGGGAGGGTCTCTAACTATGGCTACACCTTC. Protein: CASSYSVGRVSNYGYTF.

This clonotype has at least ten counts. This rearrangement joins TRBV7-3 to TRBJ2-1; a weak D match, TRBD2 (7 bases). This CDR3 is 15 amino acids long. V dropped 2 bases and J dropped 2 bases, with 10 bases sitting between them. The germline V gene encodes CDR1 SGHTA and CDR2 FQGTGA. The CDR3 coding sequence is TGTGCCAGCAGCTTAGGGGGGGGGCCCTACAATGAGCAGTTCTTC. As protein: CASSLGGGPYNEQFF. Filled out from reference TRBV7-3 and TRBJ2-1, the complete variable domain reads GAGVSQTPSNKVTEKGKYVELRCDPISGHTALYWYRQSLGQGPEFLIYFQGTGAADDSGLPNDRFFAVRPEGSVSTLKIQRTERGDSAVYLCASSLGGGPYNEQFFGPGTRLTVL.

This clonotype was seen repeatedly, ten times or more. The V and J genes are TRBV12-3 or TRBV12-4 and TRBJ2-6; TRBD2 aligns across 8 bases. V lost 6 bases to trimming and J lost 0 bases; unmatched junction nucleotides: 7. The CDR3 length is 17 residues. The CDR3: CASRSPGLVSGANVLTF. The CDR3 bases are TGTGCCAGCAGATCACCGGGACTAGTCTCTGGGGCCAACGTCCTGACTTTC.